The 25 T cell receptor beta chains below were found in one sample sequenced in a study of blood T cell repertoires in COVID-19. Clones were sequenced by immunoSEQ multiplex PCR, and TCRdb holds only the in-frame ones, with some missing. The data contain 150,000 to 160,000 clones, less than 90% of them singletons. Sequenced: peripheral blood. All receptors derive from a woman in her seventies with acute or convalescent COVID-19.

The V gene is TRBV4-2, the J gene TRBJ2-1, with 8 nucleotides matching TRBD1. This CDR3 spans 16 amino acids. The V and J ends lost 0 bases and 3 bases, in that order; junction bases with no gene match: 4. Germline values: CDR1 LGHNA, CDR2 YNFKEQ. Here the CDR3 reads CASSQDPGGLYNEQFF. The CDR3 DNA follows: TGTGCCAGCAGCCAAGATCCAGGGGGCCTCTACAATGAGCAGTTCTTC.

There are a few counts of this clone. J is TRBJ1-2 and V is TRBV7-9, with 9 bases lining up with TRBD1. There are 15 residues in the CDR3. V shed 2 bases, J shed 5 bases, and the junction held 6 bases outside the gene matches. Germline V CDR1 and CDR2: SEHNR, FQNEAQ (reference sequence). The chain's CDR3 is CASSLMGQGLYGYTF. The CDR3 DNA reads TGTGCCAGCAGCTTAATGGGACAGGGTCTGTATGGCTACACCTTC.

The rearrangement uses TRBV10-2 and TRBJ2-3; 7 positions agree with TRBD2. CDR1 is WSHSY and CDR2 is SAAADI in the germline V gene. CDR3 size: 19 residues. The V and J ends lost 8 bases and 2 bases, in that order; junction bases with no gene match: 22. The CDR3 DNA reads TGCGCCAGCCAAGGGATCCGGAGGGGTAGCGGGTCATCCACAGATACGCAGTATTTT. Protein product: CASQGIRRGSGSSTDTQYF.

The chain links TRBV7-2 to TRBJ2-2; TRBD2 matches 7 bases. In germline, CDR1 is SGHTA, CDR2 FQGNSA. The CDR3 totals 16 residues. The trim removed 1 base at V and 6 bases at J, leaving 8 bases unmatched. CDR3 DNA: TGTGCCAGCAGCTTAGTGCGGGGGTCTCCGTCCGGGGAGCTGTTTTTT. This encodes CASSLVRGSPSGELFF.

The gene calls are TRBV2 and TRBJ2-1; 8 positions match TRBD1. This CDR3 has 16 amino acids. J gave up 9 bases and V 6 bases, and 16 bases lay outside the gene matches. CDR1 is SNHLY and CDR2 is FYNNEI in the germline V gene. Here the CDR3 reads CASSLQTGVAISEQFF. CDR3 DNA: TGTGCCAGCAGCTTACAGACAGGGGTCGCAATTAGTGAGCAGTTCTTC.

The chain joins TRBV15 to TRBJ1-2; perhaps TRBD1 as D (6 bases). The germline V gene encodes CDR1 LNHNV and CDR2 YYDKDF (reference sequence). CDR3 length: 15 amino acids. Trimming took 0 bases from V and 6 from J, leaving 14 bases between them. CDR3: CATSRDQGRGHGYTF. CDR3 bases: TGTGCCACCAGCAGAGATCAGGGCAGGGGCCATGGCTACACCTTC.

This clone was seen a single time. CDR3 in DNA: TGCGCCAGCAGGCAAATTAGGACAGATCCTAACTATGGCTACACCTTC. This codes for CASRQIRTDPNYGYTF. This rearrangement joins TRBV4-1 to TRBJ1-2, with D possibly being TRBD1 (6 bases). Trimming took 6 bases from V and 0 from J, leaving 17 bases between them. CDR3 size: 16 residues. From germline, CDR1 is MGHRA and CDR2 YSYEKL.

In nucleotides, the CDR3 is TGTGCCAGCAGTCGGGACAGGCGGGATGGCTACACCTTC. Amino acid sequence: CASSRDRRDGYTF. The chain combines TRBV6-5 with TRBJ1-2; 8 nucleotides agree with TRBD1. CDR1 MNHEY and CDR2 SVGAGI come from the germline V gene. This CDR3 is 13 amino acids long. The V gene end was trimmed by 5 bases and the J gene end by 6 bases; junction bases not matched to a gene: 5.

This chain links TRBV1 with TRBJ1-4; the table names TRBD1, a call not compared with the DNA. TRBV1 is flagged as a pseudogene. This CDR3 has 16 amino acids. The CDR3 DNA follows: TGCACCAGCATCACGGACAGGGAACCCCAAGATGAAAAACTGTTTTTT. It translates to CTSITDREPQDEKLFF.

The chain is built from TRBV19 and TRBJ1-2; 9 bases map to TRBD1. With 3 bases clipped from V and 8 bases from J, the junction kept 10 bases outside the gene matches. Germline V lookup: CDR1 LNHDA, CDR2 SQIVND (reference sequence). This CDR3 is 15 amino acids long. The chain's CDR3 is CASSIVGTGFRGYTF. As DNA, the CDR3 is TGTGCCAGTAGTATCGTTGGGACAGGGTTTCGGGGCTACACCTTC.

The V and J genes are TRBV7-9 and TRBJ1-4, with TRBD1 matching 10 bases. The CDR3 totals 15 residues. Trimming at V came to 1 base and at J to 7 bases, leaving 3 bases not matched to a gene. Germline lookup yields CDR1 SEHNR and CDR2 FQNEAQ (reference sequence). CDR3 nucleotide sequence: TGTGCCAGCAGCTTAGGGGACAGGGGAAGTGAAAAACTGTTTTTT. Encoded protein: CASSLGDRGSEKLFF.

The chain combines TRBV11-2 with TRBJ2-2; D is unclear. Trimming took 7 bases from V and 9 from J, leaving 9 bases between them. The V gene's germline CDR1 is SGHAT and CDR2 FQNNGV. The CDR3 runs 11 residues. The DNA for the CDR3 is TGTGCCAGCACCCGACTCCGGGAGCTGTTTTTT. This encodes CASTRLRELFF.

The chain has TRBV7-2 and TRBJ1-2; no clear D gene. CDR3 length: 14 residues. V was trimmed by 1 base and J by 0 bases, leaving 6 bases between them. Germline V lookup: CDR1 SGHTA, CDR2 FQGNSA. This CDR3 reads CASSLVRANYGYTF. The CDR3 DNA reads as TGTGCCAGCAGCTTAGTGAGAGCTAACTATGGCTACACCTTC.

The chain recombines TRBV2 with TRBJ2-1; the match to TRBD2 covers 8 bases. CDR1 is SNHLY, CDR2 FYNNEI, per germline. This CDR3 spans 17 amino acids. V lost 4 bases and J lost 6; bases outside the gene matches: 14. The CDR3 spells CASSVSRGALVFNEQFF. The CDR3 region has the DNA TGTGCCAGCAGTGTTTCGCGGGGGGCCTTAGTATTCAATGAGCAGTTCTTC. The full variable domain, with the rest looked up from reference TRBV2 and TRBJ2-1, is EPEVTQTPSHQVTQMGQEVILRCVPISNHLYFYWYRQILGQKVEFLVSFYNNEISEKSEIFDDQFSVERPDGSNFTLKIRSTKLEDSAMYFCASSVSRGALVFNEQFFGPGTRLTVL.

The chain joins TRBV28 to TRBJ1-2, with 7 bases fitting TRBD1. CDR1 is MDHEN and CDR2 is SYDVKM in the germline V gene. V dropped 5 bases and J dropped 8; count of bases not matched to a gene: 17. This CDR3 contains 16 residues. This CDR3 is CASSSHDRAGPDGYTF. The CDR3 DNA sequence: TGTGCCAGCAGTAGCCACGACAGGGCCGGCCCCGACGGCTACACCTTC.

The V call is TRBV4-2, the J call TRBJ1-4, with D possibly being TRBD1 (6 bases). V lost 0 bases, J lost 6 bases, and 8 bases lay in between. Germline V gene data show CDR1 as LGHNA and CDR2 as YNFKEQ. The CDR3 has 14 residues. CDR3 nucleotides: TGTGCCAGCAGCCAAGAGGCAGGGGATGAAAAACTGTTTTTT. It is translated as CASSQEAGDEKLFF.

This chain uses TRBV9 with TRBJ2-6; D may be TRBD1 (5 bases). This CDR3 region has 19 residues. Germline CDR1 reads SGDLS; CDR2 reads YYNGEE. The ends were cut back, 2 bases at V and 4 bases at J, with 22 bases in the middle. The CDR3 region is CASSVNTGASLGGANVLTF. In DNA form, the CDR3 reads TGTGCCAGCAGCGTCAATACAGGAGCCTCGTTGGGCGGGGCCAACGTCCTGACTTTC. The complete variable domain, with remaining parts taken from reference TRBV9 and TRBJ2-6, reads DSGVTQTPKHLITATGQRVTLRCSPRSGDLSVYWYQQSLDQGLQFLIQYYNGEERAKGNILERFSAQQFPDLHSELNLSSLELGDSALYFCASSVNTGASLGGANVLTFGAGSRLTVL.

The chain links TRBV3-1 (or the pseudogene TRBV3-2) to TRBJ2-3; 9 bases match TRBD2. This CDR3 is 16 amino acids long. Germline V gene sequence: CDR1 LGHDT, CDR2 YNNKEL (reference sequence). V was pared by 4 bases and J by 6 bases, with 11 bases of the junction left unmatched. CDR3 amino acids: CASSPAGTSLMDTQYF. CDR3 sequence (DNA): TGTGCCAGCAGCCCGGCCGGGACTAGCCTGATGGATACGCAGTATTTT.

The V gene is TRBV7-9, the J gene TRBJ1-6; maybe TRBD1 (5 bases). Germline CDR1 and CDR2: SEHNR and FQNEAQ (reference sequence). CDR3 length: 14 residues. The V end lost 6 bases, the J end lost 10 bases, and 16 bases lay between the germline ends. CDR3 DNA: TGTGCCAGCAGGACCGGAGGGGTGGGATCACCCCTCCACTTT. This translates into CASRTGGVGSPLHF.

The rearrangement joins TRBV7-2 to TRBJ2-5; D uncertain. With 4 bases removed from V and 5 bases from J, the gap between germline ends came to 11 bases. The CDR3 runs 13 residues. Per germline, CDR1 SGHTA and CDR2 FQGNSA. CDR3 loop: CASSSPGGETQYF. In DNA form, the CDR3 reads TGTGCCAGCAGCTCCCCGGGTGGGGAGACCCAGTACTTC.

This clone was picked up a small number of times. The chain joins TRBV19 to TRBJ1-5; 8 bases match TRBD1. The CDR3 loop spans 13 amino acids. V shed 10 bases and J 9 bases; nucleotides not matched to a gene: 11. CDR1 LNHDA and CDR2 SQIVND come from the germline V gene (reference sequence). The chain's CDR3 is CATRGTGQSPQHF. CDR3 DNA sequence: TGTGCCACAAGGGGGACAGGCCAATCGCCCCAGCATTTT.

The J gene is TRBJ2-1, the V gene TRBV18; no firm D call. Germline CDR1 KGHSH, CDR2 LQKENI. The length of the CDR3 is 13 residues. V was clipped by 1 base and J by 4 bases, with 5 bases between them. CDR3 loop: CASSPLPYNEQFF. CDR3 in DNA: TGTGCCAGCTCACCACTCCCGTACAATGAGCAGTTCTTC.

V gene TRBV6-5 combines with J gene TRBJ1-5; D gene ambiguous. V was cut by 0 bases and J by 7 bases, with 7 bases left in between. This CDR3 region has 13 residues. Germline V lookup: CDR1 MNHEY, CDR2 SVGAGI. CDR3 sequence: CASSYSIVQPQHF. CDR3 DNA sequence: TGTGCCAGCAGTTACTCGATAGTCCAGCCCCAGCATTTT.

The chain couples TRBV7-2 to TRBJ2-6; 9 bases agree with TRBD1. CDR1 is SGHTA, CDR2 FQGNSA, per germline. J lost 2 bases, V lost 4 bases, and 0 bases had no gene match. This CDR3 has 15 residues. The CDR3: CASSYRGPGANVLTF. CDR3 nucleotides: TGTGCCAGCAGCTACAGGGGGCCTGGGGCCAACGTCCTGACTTTC.

This sequence joins TRBV11-2 and TRBJ2-2; no firm D call. V lost 0 bases and J 4 bases, leaving 12 bases between the germline ends. The CDR3 totals 16 residues. CDR1 is SGHAT and CDR2 is FQNNGV in the germline V gene. The CDR3 DNA follows: TGTGCCAGCAGCTTAGATCCCCCGGGTCTCACCGGGGAGCTGTTTTTT. Translating gives CASSLDPPGLTGELFF.